The following is a T cell receptor beta chain sequence with its context. The clone's antigen remains unknown. Base-call qualities are not available, and no considerably larger clone is one nucleotide away. These data originate in a study of blood T cell repertoires in COVID-19 (TCRdb year 2020). For context, the study as a whole: Samples from collaborators originated in the United States, Italy and Spain and spanned both the acute and convalescent phases of COVID-19. The material from the prospective study consisted of cDNA or gDNA derived from T cells, B-cell-depleted T cells, or PBMCs. The dataset comprised deeply sampled blood TCRbeta repertoires from subjects exposed to, actively infected with, or recovered from COVID-19. The repertoires were released in a freely available public database meant as a resource for research on the immune response to SARS-CoV-2. The samples were drawn from two sources: the first 160 participants of the ongoing ImmuneRACE study, and 1,000 to 1,500 subjects contributed by 6 global collaborators. A de-identified subject ID, COVID-19 status, age in years and sex were almost always included in the sample metadata. Where available, HLA class I and class II types were obtained from metadata supplied by the sample provider rather than from assay-based typing. What the study reported, not specific to this receptor: Clinical and demographic metadata were provided uncurated, with the amount varying by source and participant.

Collaborating institutions collected whole blood in K2EDTA tubes following their own protocols. For TCRbeta analysis, collaborator samples were shipped as frozen whole blood, as isolated PBMCs, or as DNA extracted from either sample type. TCRbeta CDR3 regions were amplified from genomic DNA by means of the immunoSEQ Assay, a bias-controlled multiplex PCR. For the original study's pipeline: The number of nucleated cells in each sample was estimated by amplification of reference gene primers within the assay. To quantify the absolute abundance of each unique TCRbeta CDR3 rearrangement, sequence reads were collapsed and filtered. For each sample, productive Simpson clonality was calculated as the square root of Simpson's diversity index over productive rearrangements. Here the immuneACCESS table is served through TCRdb, limited to in-frame sequences with V and J called. Missing clones are a known gap in these copies; in checked studies unresolved V genes cover under half, and the rest lacks a known reason. The V and J calls and clone size come from that table; D and trimming were worked out from the DNA. The sample table lists approximately 73,000 clones, 85% to 90% of them with a count of one. The ten top clones hold approximately 10% of the sample.

According to the germline V gene, CDR1 reads SGHDN and CDR2 reads FVKESK. Clipping removes 2 bases from V and 8 bases from J, with 8 as the unmatched junction base count. From the cysteine through the phenylalanine, the CDR3 covers 15 amino acids. Just the 45-base CDR3 DNA is kept, in frame starting at base 1. The V gene is TRBV14 and the J gene is TRBJ2-1; 8 nucleotides in the junction match TRBD1. Specimen: peripheral blood. The TCR sequence derives from an elderly man with acute or convalescent COVID-19. The DNA sequence is given as TGTGCCAGCAGCCAATCCGTGACAGGGGTGTATGAGCAGTTCTTC. The translation is CASSQSVTGVYEQFF. Joined to the reference TRBV14 and TRBJ2-1 proteins, this CDR3 gives the full variable domain: EAGVTQFPSHSVIEKGQTVTLRCDPISGHDNLYWYRRVMGKEIKFLLHFVKESKQDESGMPNNRFLAERTGGTYSTLKVQPAELEDSGVYFCASSQSVTGVYEQFFGPGTRLTVL.